A single count supports the clone carrying this T cell receptor beta chain. Antigen unknown. The sample belongs to a study of radiotherapy plus CTLA-4 blockade in lung cancer. Study in general: Of all patients, under 20% responded objectively and roughly 31% showed disease control. General observations from the study: In blood, TCR clones derived from the tumor expanded after radiotherapy plus ipilimumab.

Method: immunoSEQ multiplex PCR; TCRdb's copy keeps in-frame clones and lacks some. This table has some 30,000 clones, roughly 80% appearing once. The CDR3 has 16 residues. CDR1 is SGHAT, CDR2 FQNNGV, per germline. The ends were cut back, 2 bases at V and 0 bases at J, with 13 bases in the middle. Alongside CTLA-4 blockade with ipilimumab, patients with chemo-refractory metastatic non-small-cell lung cancer received focal radiation. The TCR comes from a human donor with non-small cell lung cancer who had stable disease on radiotherapy plus ipilimumab. The sequencing here drew on peripheral blood, taken from a patient treated with radiotherapy plus ipilimumab. This rearrangement joins TRBV11-2 to TRBJ1-1; D is undetermined. In nucleotides, the CDR3 is TGTGCCAGCAGCTTAAGGTTTGGACGCTTGAACACTGAAGCTTTCTTT. It yields the protein CASSLRFGRLNTEAFF.